This is a list of T cell receptor beta chains from one sample in a study of cytomegalovirus exposure and HLA in healthy donors. Libraries were prepared by immunoSEQ multiplex PCR; TCRdb keeps only in-frame clonotypes and omits some of them. In the table there are 99,000 or so clones, under 85% of which are singletons. Sequences were obtained from PBMCs. The receptors were sampled from a female donor in good health and CMV-seropositive. CDR3s include the opening cysteine and the closing phenylalanine or tryptophan. The D gene is left open where the match is weak. Clone size is shown for a subset of rows, as once, few, many or a class of expanded clone.

V: TRBV27; size: once; length: 18; J: TRBJ2-2; D: TRBD2; CDR3: CASSFGAGGRGNTGELFF; DNA: TGTGCCAGCAGTTTTGGTGCGGGGGGAAGAGGGAACACCGGGGAGCTGTTTTTC
V: TRBV5-1; size: NA; length: 14; J: TRBJ1-1; D: TRBD1; CDR3: CASSLDRGSAEAFF; DNA: TGCGCCAGCAGCTTGGACAGGGGGTCGGCTGAAGCTTTCTTT
V: TRBV14; size: NA; length: 15; J: TRBJ2-1; D: TRBD2; CDR3: CASSPGLASYNEQFF; DNA: TGTGCCAGCAGCCCGGGACTAGCGTCCTACAATGAGCAGTTCTTC
V: TRBV5-1; size: NA; length: 15; J: TRBJ1-3; D: TRBD1; CDR3: CASSRTGGPGNTIYF; DNA: TGCGCCAGCAGCCGAACAGGGGGACCCGGAAACACCATATATTTT
V: TRBV5-4; size: NA; length: 14; J: TRBJ2-3; D: NA; CDR3: CASSPTASTDTQYF; DNA: TGTGCCAGCAGCCCGACTGCTAGCACAGATACGCAGTATTTT
V: TRBV10-1; size: NA; length: 16; J: TRBJ2-3; D: NA; CDR3: CASSESFIGSTDTQYF; DNA: TGCGCCAGCAGTGAGTCGTTCATCGGGAGCACAGATACGCAGTATTTT
V: TRBV30; size: few; length: 14; J: TRBJ1-5; D: NA; CDR3: CAWSLGTGNQPQHF; DNA: TGTGCCTGGAGCCTAGGTACCGGCAATCAGCCCCAGCATTTT
V: TRBV30; size: once; length: 15; J: TRBJ2-5; D: TRBD2; CDR3: CAWGIAGAWGETQYF; DNA: TGTGCCTGGGGAATAGCGGGAGCTTGGGGAGAGACCCAGTACTTC
V: TRBV15; size: NA; length: 17; J: TRBJ2-2; D: NA; CDR3: CATSRDRNSLNTGELFF; DNA: TGTGCCACCAGCAGAGATAGGAACAGTTTAAACACCGGGGAGCTGTTTTTT
V: TRBV5-1; size: NA; length: 16; J: TRBJ2-3; D: TRBD2; CDR3: CASSLEGLAFTDTQYF; DNA: TGCGCCAGCAGCTTGGAGGGACTAGCGTTCACAGATACGCAGTATTTT
V: TRBV18; size: NA; length: 15; J: TRBJ2-5; D: NA; CDR3: CASSLFLGGEETQYF; DNA: TGTGCCAGCTCACTCTTTCTAGGGGGTGAGGAGACCCAGTACTTC
V: TRBV10-2; size: NA; length: 14; J: TRBJ1-2; D: TRBD1; CDR3: CASRIGTANYGYTF; DNA: TGCGCCAGCCGAATCGGGACAGCTAACTATGGCTACACCTTC
V: TRBV5-4; size: NA; length: 18; J: TRBJ1-1; D: TRBD1; CDR3: CASSVEGTGVTMNTEAFF; DNA: TGTGCCAGCAGCGTTGAGGGGACAGGGGTCACCATGAACACTGAAGCTTTCTTT
V: TRBV28; size: few; length: 14; J: TRBJ1-4; D: NA; CDR3: CASSLSGLSEKLFF; DNA: TGTGCCAGCAGTTTATCAGGGTTGAGTGAAAAACTGTTTTTT
V: TRBV5-5; size: once; length: 13; J: TRBJ2-7; D: NA; CDR3: CASSLDRTYEQYF; DNA: TGTGCCAGCAGCTTAGACAGGACCTACGAGCAGTACTTC
V: TRBV18; size: once; length: 15; J: TRBJ1-1; D: TRBD1; CDR3: CASSPPQGAVTEAFF; DNA: TGTGCCAGCTCACCACCGCAGGGGGCGGTCACTGAAGCTTTCTTT
V: TRBV12-5; size: NA; length: 15; J: TRBJ2-3; D: NA; CDR3: CASGWGGEWTDTQYF; DNA: TGTGCTAGTGGTTGGGGCGGGGAGTGGACAGATACGCAGTATTTT
V: TRBV5-4; size: NA; length: 17; J: TRBJ2-1; D: TRBD2; CDR3: CASSPGLAGGDYNEQFF; DNA: TGTGCCAGCAGCCCTGGACTAGCGGGAGGCGATTACAATGAGCAGTTCTTC
V: TRBV28; size: NA; length: 14; J: TRBJ2-7; D: TRBD2; CDR3: CASETAGGTYEQYF; DNA: TGTGCCAGCGAGACAGCGGGAGGAACCTACGAGCAGTACTTC
V: TRBV6-5; size: NA; length: 14; J: TRBJ2-7; D: NA; CDR3: CASSYAGSSYEQYF; DNA: TGTGCCAGCAGTTACGCGGGAAGCTCCTACGAGCAGTACTTC
V: TRBV6-5; size: NA; length: 14; J: TRBJ1-1; D: NA; CDR3: CASSYSEGVTEAFF; DNA: TGTGCCAGCAGTTACTCTGAAGGGGTCACTGAAGCTTTCTTT
V: TRBV7-9; size: few; length: 14; J: TRBJ1-4; D: NA; CDR3: CASSSQGLNEKLFF; DNA: TGTGCCAGCAGCTCCCAGGGCCTCAATGAAAAACTGTTTTTT
V: TRBV28; size: NA; length: 14; J: TRBJ1-6; D: TRBD1; CDR3: CASSLGQGDSPLHF; DNA: TGTGCCAGCAGTTTGGGACAGGGAGATTCACCCCTCCACTTT
V: TRBV15; size: NA; length: 12; J: TRBJ1-2; D: NA; CDR3: CATSSGGLGYTF; DNA: TGTGCCACCAGCAGTGGGGGCTTAGGCTACACCTTC
V: TRBV28; size: NA; length: 11; J: TRBJ2-7; D: NA; CDR3: CASSFLAEQYF; DNA: TGTGCCAGCAGTTTCTTAGCCGAGCAGTACTTC
V: TRBV14; size: NA; length: 15; J: TRBJ2-7; D: TRBD1; CDR3: CASSQEDRSSYEQYF; DNA: TGTGCCAGCAGCCAGGAGGACAGGAGCTCCTACGAGCAGTACTTC
V: TRBV30; size: NA; length: 16; J: TRBJ2-3; D: NA; CDR3: CAWIGETSLFTDTQYF; DNA: TGTGCCTGGATCGGGGAGACCTCGTTATTCACAGATACGCAGTATTTT
V: TRBV4-1; size: NA; length: 16; J: TRBJ1-2; D: TRBD1; CDR3: CASSQEGPTGGFGYTF; DNA: TGCGCCAGCAGCCAAGAGGGTCCGACAGGGGGCTTTGGCTACACCTTC
V: TRBV28; size: NA; length: 15; J: TRBJ2-2; D: NA; CDR3: CASSLDMIAGGELFF; DNA: TGTGCCAGCAGTTTAGATATGATAGCTGGCGGGGAGCTGTTTTTT
V: TRBV19; size: NA; length: 15; J: TRBJ2-3; D: TRBD2; CDR3: CASSIRDYPTDTQYF; DNA: TGTGCCAGTAGTATCCGGGACTATCCCACAGATACGCAGTATTTT
V: TRBV5-1; size: NA; length: 18; J: TRBJ1-1; D: NA; CDR3: CASSRKGLTPPGNTEAFF; DNA: TGCGCCAGCAGCAGAAAGGGACTAACCCCGCCGGGGAACACTGAAGCTTTCTTT
V: TRBV28; size: NA; length: 15; J: TRBJ2-1; D: NA; CDR3: CASSPRLVSYNEQFF; DNA: TGTGCCAGCAGTCCCAGACTGGTCTCCTACAATGAGCAGTTCTTC
V: TRBV5-1; size: NA; length: 19; J: TRBJ2-5; D: TRBD1; CDR3: CASSLVGSPGTGRGETQYF; DNA: TGCGCCAGCAGCTTGGTGGGGAGCCCCGGGACAGGGAGAGGAGAGACCCAGTACTTC
V: TRBV18; size: NA; length: 19; J: TRBJ2-7; D: NA; CDR3: CASSPPPVVLRLGSYEQYF; DNA: TGTGCCAGCTCACCACCGCCAGTGGTACTAAGACTAGGGTCCTACGAGCAGTACTTC
V: TRBV9; size: NA; length: 16; J: TRBJ2-3; D: NA; CDR3: CASSVVGETSTDTQYF; DNA: TGTGCCAGCAGCGTAGTCGGAGAAACTAGCACAGATACGCAGTATTTT
V: TRBV10-3; size: NA; length: 16; J: TRBJ2-5; D: TRBD2; CDR3: CAISEIASGTQETQYF; DNA: TGTGCCATCAGTGAGATTGCTAGCGGAACCCAAGAGACCCAGTACTTC
V: TRBV11-2; size: NA; length: 16; J: TRBJ2-3; D: NA; CDR3: CASSPSSFSAGDTQYF; DNA: TGTGCCAGCAGCCCCAGCTCGTTTAGTGCAGGAGATACGCAGTATTTT
V: TRBV6-5; size: NA; length: 15; J: TRBJ1-1; D: NA; CDR3: CASSTLDTLGAEAFF; DNA: TGTGCCAGCAGTACACTGGACACCTTAGGGGCTGAAGCTTTCTTT
V: TRBV19; size: NA; length: 15; J: TRBJ2-2; D: NA; CDR3: CASSIRGTNTGELFF; DNA: TGTGCCAGTAGTATCCGGGGGACGAACACCGGGGAGCTGTTTTTT
V: TRBV18; size: NA; length: 14; J: TRBJ2-7; D: NA; CDR3: CASSPKPRDYEQYF; DNA: TGTGCCAGCTCACCGAAGCCTAGAGACTACGAGCAGTACTTC
V: TRBV6-5; size: NA; length: 13; J: TRBJ2-7; D: NA; CDR3: CASSRDKGYEQYF; DNA: TGTGCCAGCAGCAGGGACAAGGGCTACGAGCAGTACTTC